A selection of T cell receptor beta chains follows, all from one sample in a study of blood T cell repertoires in COVID-19. Repertoires were generated with immunoSEQ multiplex PCR, while TCRdb's copy carries only in-frame clones and drops some. The sample has about 190,000 clones; about 88% are singletons. The material sequenced was PBMCs or T cells enriched from blood (not recorded which). The receptor set was obtained from a woman in her thirties or forties in a cohort exposed to, infected with or recovered from COVID-19 (not recorded which). The CDR3 runs from the conserved cysteine through the conserved F or W. A D gene is named only where the DNA matches it firmly. Not all rows give a size; the values are once, few, many and, for expanded clones, a class.

clone_size	v_call	d_call	j_call	cdr3_aa	cdr3_nt
.	TRBV9	TRBD1	TRBJ1-2	CASSVEAGGQDGYTF	TGTGCCAGCAGCGTAGAGGCAGGGGGCCAGGATGGCTACACCTTC
.	TRBV7-2	.	TRBJ2-2	CASSFLSGLDFTGELFF	TGTGCCAGCAGCTTCCTATCCGGCCTAGATTTCACCGGGGAGCTGTTTTTT
once	TRBV9	.	TRBJ1-3	CASSQRTGAGNTIYF	TGTGCCAGCAGCCAAAGGACGGGGGCTGGAAACACCATATATTTT
once	TRBV4-1	.	TRBJ1-1	CASSQIGEVSTEAFF	TGCGCCAGCAGCCAAATAGGGGAAGTTTCTACTGAAGCTTTCTTT
once	TRBV9	.	TRBJ2-2	CASSPPSGTFAGELFF	TGTGCCAGCAGCCCACCCTCCGGGACTTTTGCCGGGGAGCTGTTTTTT
few	TRBV13	.	TRBJ2-1	CASSSRATYNEQFF	TGTGCCAGCAGCTCCAGGGCAACCTACAATGAGCAGTTCTTC
.	TRBV27	.	TRBJ1-5	CASSIQQFSNQPQHF	TGTGCCAGCAGTATCCAACAGTTTAGCAATCAGCCCCAGCATTTT
few	TRBV13	TRBD1	TRBJ1-1	CASSLARQGEGNTEAFF	TGTGCCAGCAGCTTAGCCCGACAGGGTGAGGGGAACACTGAAGCTTTCTTT
.	TRBV19	TRBD1	TRBJ2-5	CASRRGQGQETQYF	TGTGCCAGTAGGAGAGGACAGGGCCAAGAGACCCAGTACTTC
once	TRBV27	TRBD2	TRBJ2-3	CASSSLAGGPVDTQYF	TGTGCCAGCAGTTCCCTAGCGGGAGGGCCAGTAGATACGCAGTATTTT
.	TRBV19	TRBD2	TRBJ2-3	CASGRSDTQYF	TGTGCCAGCGGGAGGTCGGATACGCAGTATTTT
.	TRBV7-8	TRBD1	TRBJ2-7	CASSWTGASYEQYF	TGTGCCAGCAGCTGGACAGGGGCCTCCTACGAGCAGTACTTC
.	TRBV5-1	.	TRBJ1-1	CASSPGMVLNTEAFF	TGCGCCAGCAGCCCCGGGATGGTTTTGAACACTGAAGCTTTCTTT
.	TRBV18	.	TRBJ2-7	CASSPTGNEQYF	TGTGCCAGCTCACCGACAGGAAACGAGCAGTACTTC
.	TRBV2	TRBD1	TRBJ1-1	CASRRTGGATEAFF	TGTGCCAGTAGGCGGACAGGGGGCGCAACCGAAGCTTTCTTT
.	TRBV4-2	TRBD1	TRBJ2-1	CASSQDVQGGAFF	TGTGCCAGCAGCCAAGACGTACAGGGGGGCGCGTTCTTC